This passage covers 3 T cell receptor beta chains from one sample sequenced in a study of early T cells in non-severe SARS-CoV-2 infection. TCRdb passed the 5' RACE reads through MiXCR, listing each CDR3 protein once. This table holds roughly 51,000 distinct CDR3 sequences, roughly 8% found once. Specimen: whole blood, collected at baseline. The receptors were gathered from an adult who was a healthcare worker with PCR-confirmed SARS-CoV-2 infection or an uninfected control (not recorded which).

This clonotype appeared a few times. The chain links TRBV5-1 to TRBJ1-2; tentative D call: TRBD1 (6 bases). V was clipped by 4 bases and J by 3 bases, with 13 bases between them. The CDR3 runs 14 residues. In germline, CDR1 is SGHRS, CDR2 YFSETQ. This chain's CDR3 is CASSPGAGDYGYTF. CDR3 in DNA: TGCGCCAGCAGCCCGGGAGCAGGGGACTATGGCTACACCTTC.

Within the sample, this clonotype is medium-sized. The chain recombines TRBV29-1 with TRBJ1-1; TRBD1 matches at 9 bases. The germline gives CDR1 SQVTM, CDR2 ANQGSEA. Losses at the gene ends were 5 bases for V and 5 bases for J; bases not matched to a gene: 6. The CDR3 loop spans 13 amino acids. The CDR3 sequence is CSVRTGVSTEAFF. The CDR3 DNA reads TGCAGCGTTCGGACAGGGGTATCAACTGAAGCTTTCTTT.

The rearrangement links TRBV27 to TRBJ2-1; possible D gene TRBD2, 5 bases. Germline V gives CDR1 MNHEY, CDR2 SMNVEV (reference sequence). The CDR3 has 17 amino acids. The V gene lost 3 bases and the J gene lost 6 bases, with 21 bases spanning the gap. CDR3: CASSFRVREIFTNEQFF. The CDR3 DNA sequence: TGTGCCAGCAGTTTTCGGGTTCGGGAAATCTTTACCAATGAGCAGTTCTTC.